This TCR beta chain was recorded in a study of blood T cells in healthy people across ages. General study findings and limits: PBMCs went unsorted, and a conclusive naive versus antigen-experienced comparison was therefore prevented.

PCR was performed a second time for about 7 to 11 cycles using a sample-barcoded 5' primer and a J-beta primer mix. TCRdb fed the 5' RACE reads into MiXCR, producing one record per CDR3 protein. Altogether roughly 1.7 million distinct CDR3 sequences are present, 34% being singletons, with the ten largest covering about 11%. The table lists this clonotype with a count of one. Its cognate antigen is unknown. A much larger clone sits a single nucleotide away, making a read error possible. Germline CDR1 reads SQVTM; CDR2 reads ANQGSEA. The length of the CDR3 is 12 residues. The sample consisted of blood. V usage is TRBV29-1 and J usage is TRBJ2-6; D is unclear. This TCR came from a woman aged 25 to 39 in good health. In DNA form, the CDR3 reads TGCGGCGTTGATAATGGGGCCAACGTCCTGACTTTC. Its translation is CGVDNGANVLTF.